These 17 T cell receptor beta chains share one sample of origin, sequenced in a study of T cell repertoires in cytomegalovirus infection. In TCRdb, the reads were re-called with MiXCR into one record per CDR3 protein. The sample consists of around 900,000 distinct CDR3 sequences, roughly a third of them appearing once. Antigens of these TCRs are unknown. Sample: cultured CD8+ T cells from PBMCs, taken from culture after CMV antigen stimulation. Receptors originate from a human donor in good health (CMV status not recorded). Some clones in this sample may be carry-over from other donors' samples.

This chain connects TRBV12-3 or TRBV12-4 to TRBJ2-5; D gene uncertain. This CDR3 has 14 amino acids. V was cut by 8 bases and J by 0 bases, with 13 bases left in between. CDR3 amino acids: CASALTGYQETQYF. The CDR3 nucleotides read TGTGCCAGCGCTTTGACTGGGTACCAAGAGACCCAGTACTTC.

This clonotype was recorded once. The rearrangement links TRBV27 to TRBJ2-7, with 9 bases matching TRBD1. Germline V CDR1 and CDR2: MNHEY, SMNVEV (reference sequence). V lost 3 bases to trimming and J lost 6 bases; unmatched junction nucleotides: 6. The CDR3 covers 14 residues. CDR3 region: CASSFGTGGAEQYV. The CDR3 DNA reads as TGTGCCAGCAGTTTTGGAACAGGGGGCGCCGAGCAGTACGTC.

The chain has TRBV6-1 and TRBJ2-1; D may be TRBD2 (5 bases). Trimming pared 5 bases from V and 8 bases from J, leaving 13 bases between. Germline V gene lookup returns CDR1 MNHNS and CDR2 SASEGT. The CDR3 spans 13 residues. The CDR3 DNA sequence: TGTGCCAGCAGTCAGACCGGGAACGATGAGCAGTTCTTC. Its translation is CASSQTGNDEQFF.

This clonotype was picked up a small number of times. One end of the junction varies from germline; a read error may be responsible. The chain links TRBV7-6 to TRBJ1-2, with no clear D. The CDR3 length is 14 residues. Germline CDR1 SGHVS, CDR2 FNYEAQ. The CDR3 loop reads CASSLRPGNYGYTF. CDR3 bases: TGTGCTAGCAGCTTAAGACCGGGGAACTATGGCTACACCTTC. Full variable domain (outside the CDR3, taken from reference TRBV7-6 and TRBJ1-2): GAGVSQSPRYKVTKRGQDVALRCDPISGHVSLYWYRQALGQGPEFLTYFNYEAQQDKSGLPNDRFSAERPEGSISTLTIQRTEQRDSAMYRCASSLRPGNYGYTFGSGTRLTVV.

This clonotype showed up just a few times. The chain couples TRBV2 to TRBJ2-1; 11 bases fit TRBD2. CDR1 SNHLY and CDR2 FYNNEI come from the germline V gene. The CDR3 has 20 amino acids. With V trimmed by 7 bases and J by 0 bases, 17 bases remained unmatched. In DNA, the CDR3 is TGTGCCAGCATTCCAGGGCTAGCGGGGGGTGACTGGAGCTCCTACAATGAGCAGTTCTTC. This encodes CASIPGLAGGDWSSYNEQFF.

CDR3 protein: CATSRDLGVAKNIQYF. DNA of the CDR3: TGTGCCACCAGCAGAGATCTGGGCGTAGCCAAAAACATTCAGTACTTC. The genes are TRBV15 and TRBJ2-4; D is undetermined. The germline V gene encodes CDR1 LNHNV and CDR2 YYDKDF (reference sequence). Trimming took 0 bases from V and 0 from J, leaving 9 bases between them. The CDR3 is 16 amino acids. The full variable domain, with the rest looked up from reference TRBV15 and TRBJ2-4, is DAMVIQNPRYQVTQFGKPVTLSCSQTLNHNVMYWYQQKSSQAPKLLFHYYDKDFNNEADTPDNFQSRRPNTSFCFLDIRSPGLGDTAMYLCATSRDLGVAKNIQYFGAGTRLSVL.

This clonotype was picked up a small number of times. The rearrangement links TRBV6-6 to TRBJ1-2; 8 nucleotides match TRBD1. This CDR3 comprises 15 residues. V gave up 5 bases and J gave up 5 bases; unmatched junction bases: 10. Germline lookup yields CDR1 MNHNY and CDR2 SVGAGI (reference sequence). The CDR3 nucleotides are TGTGCCAGCAGTGAGAGAGGACAGGGCTTGTATGGCTACACCTTC. Translating gives CASSERGQGLYGYTF.

This clonotype was picked up a small number of times. The chain couples TRBV2 to TRBJ1-2; tentative D call: TRBD1 (5 bases). The CDR3 covers 13 residues. CDR1 and CDR2 from the germline V gene are SNHLY and FYNNEI. V dropped 2 bases and J dropped 6 bases, with 10 bases sitting between them. CDR3 residues: CASSEYRSNGYTF. CDR3 DNA sequence: TGTGCCAGCAGTGAATACAGGTCCAATGGCTACACCTTC.

The V gene is TRBV4-3, the J gene TRBJ2-1; D perhaps matches TRBD2 (6 bases). Per the germline V gene, CDR1 is LGHNA and CDR2 is YSLEER. V shed 4 bases and J shed 6 bases, with 19 bases lying between them. The CDR3 totals 16 residues. CDR3 nucleotides: TGCGCCAGCAGCCGGAACGCGGAGGGATGGGCCAATGAGCAGTTCTTC. Translation gives CASSRNAEGWANEQFF.

About this clonotype: The CDR3 does not end in the conserved phenylalanine or tryptophan, so this is likely a read error. It is unclear where the CDR3 begins or ends on the DNA, so no DNA is shown, and the CDR3 is as TCRdb lists it. The chain carries TRBV5-6 and TRBJ2-5; the table's TRBD1 call for D was not verified on the DNA. Counting both end residues, the CDR3 totals 11 amino acids. The germline V gene encodes CDR1 SGHDT and CDR2 YYEEEE. CDR3 protein: CASSFGGDREY.

The rearrangement links TRBV5-4 to TRBJ2-2, with D perhaps TRBD1 or TRBD2 (5 bases each). V lost 5 bases and J 2 bases, leaving 16 bases between the germline ends. Germline V gene sequence: CDR1 SGHNT, CDR2 YYREEE (reference sequence). This CDR3 has 16 amino acids. The CDR3 protein is CASRLWGRDNTGELFF. For the CDR3, the DNA is TGTGCCAGCAGACTGTGGGGCAGGGACAACACCGGGGAGCTGTTTTTT.

This CDR3 is CASSDAEGQDTQYF. In DNA form, the CDR3 reads TGTGCCAGCAGTGACGCTGAGGGGCAGGATACGCAGTATTTT. This sequence joins TRBV6-6 and TRBJ2-3; possibly TRBD1 or TRBD2 for D (5 bases each). There are 14 residues in the CDR3. Trimming took off 5 bases at V and 6 bases at J, with 15 bases between the two ends. Germline loops: CDR1 MNHNY, CDR2 SVGAGI (reference sequence).

V usage is TRBV7-9 and J usage is TRBJ2-7; either TRBD1 or TRBD2 may supply D (5 bases each). Germline CDR1 and CDR2: SEHNR and FQNEAQ (reference sequence). The V and J ends lost 1 base and 0 bases respectively, with 10 bases between them. This CDR3 contains 15 residues. The CDR3 nucleotides read TGTGCCAGCAGCTTAGAGACGGGGACCTCCTACGAGCAGTACGTC. As protein: CASSLETGTSYEQYV.

Only a few counts were recorded for this clonotype. CDR3 protein: CASSAQGRKTQYF. CDR3 DNA sequence: TGTGCCAGCAGCGCACAGGGGAGGAAGACCCAGTACTTC. The chain carries TRBV7-3 and TRBJ2-5, with D perhaps TRBD1 (7 bases). The CDR3 sequence is 13 residues long. The ends were cut back, 5 bases at V and 6 bases at J, with 13 bases in the middle. Germline lookup yields CDR1 SGHTA and CDR2 FQGTGA.

The rearrangement links TRBV7-6 to TRBJ2-5; D gene ambiguous. Germline V CDR1 and CDR2: SGHVS, FNYEAQ. The CDR3 length is 12 residues. Trimming took off 5 bases at V and 1 base at J, with 5 bases between the two ends. The CDR3 DNA reads as TGTGCCAGCAGCCACCTCCAAGAGACCCAGTACTTC. It is translated as CASSHLQETQYF.

This sequence joins TRBV9 and TRBJ1-4; D is ambiguous. The CDR3 covers 14 residues. Trimming cost V 4 bases and J 4 bases, with 11 bases left between them. In germline, CDR1 is SGDLS, CDR2 YYNGEE. The CDR3 spells CASSPSTNNEKLFF. CDR3 bases: TGTGCCAGCAGCCCCTCTACCAATAATGAAAAACTGTTTTTT.

The V and J genes are TRBV7-6 and TRBJ2-7; D is ambiguous. The V gene lost 4 bases and the J gene lost 2 bases, with 15 bases spanning the gap. Per germline, CDR1 SGHVS and CDR2 FNYEAQ. The CDR3 runs 15 residues. CDR3 sequence: CASSSTSSRAYEQYF. The CDR3 nucleotides are TGTGCCAGCAGCTCCACCAGTTCGAGAGCCTACGAGCAGTACTTC.